This TCR beta chain was identified during a study of T cell responses to AZD1222 COVID-19 vaccine. Study details: Second-dose intervals near 4 or 12 weeks were combined.

Trimming at V came to 5 bases and at J to 7 bases, leaving 6 bases not matched to a gene. There are 16 residues in the CDR3. Germline V CDR1 and CDR2: SGHVS, FQNEAQ. Sequencing was performed with immunoSEQ multiplex PCR; in TCRdb, only in-frame clones are kept and a portion is missing. The sample carries 130,000 or so clones, 93% recorded once. Whole-study findings and limits: It was only after the peak T cell response that any repertoires were sampled. Just a handful of people given AZD1222 tested seropositive at baseline.

On this clone: What it binds is unknown.

The TCR originated in an adult in good health. The material sequenced was peripheral blood, taken on day 0 of AZD1222 vaccination. The chain is built from TRBV7-8 and TRBJ2-1, with 15 bases matching TRBD2. Here the CDR3 DNA reads TGTGCCAGCAGCGGAGTGGGGACTAGCGGGAGGAATGAGCAGTTCTTC. This gives the protein CASSGVGTSGRNEQFF.